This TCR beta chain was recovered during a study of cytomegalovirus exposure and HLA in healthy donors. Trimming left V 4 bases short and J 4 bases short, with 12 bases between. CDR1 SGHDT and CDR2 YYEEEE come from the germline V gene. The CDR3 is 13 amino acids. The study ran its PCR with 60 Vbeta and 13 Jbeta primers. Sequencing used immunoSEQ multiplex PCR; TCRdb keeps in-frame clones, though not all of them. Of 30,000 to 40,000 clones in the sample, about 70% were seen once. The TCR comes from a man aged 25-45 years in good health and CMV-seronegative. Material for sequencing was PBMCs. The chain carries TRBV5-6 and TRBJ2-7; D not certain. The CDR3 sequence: CASSLRVRYEQYF. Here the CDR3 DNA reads TGTGCCAGCAGCCTCCGGGTCAGATACGAGCAGTACTTC.